The rows below give T cell receptor beta chains drawn from one sample of a study of T cell responses to AZD1222 COVID-19 vaccine. Here immunoSEQ multiplex PCR was the method, and the copy in TCRdb shows in-frame clones only, minus some. The table records more than 95,000 clones, 88% of them present only once. The sample consisted of peripheral blood, taken 28 days after the second AZD1222 dose. The receptor source for this set is an adult who received the AZD1222 COVID-19 vaccine. Each CDR3 is given without its conserved first and last residue. The order of the fields is J gene, V gene, CDR3 protein.

J gene: TRBJ1-2; V gene: TRBV7-2; CDR3 protein: ASSSARDKGSYGYT
J gene: TRBJ2-7; V gene: TRBV19; CDR3 protein: ASSTAGLYEQY
J gene: TRBJ2-7; V gene: TRBV14; CDR3 protein: ASSPPWTAYEQY
J gene: TRBJ2-2; V gene: TRBV7-8; CDR3 protein: ASSRDTSGTGELF
J gene: TRBJ2-5; V gene: TRBV7-9; CDR3 protein: ASSRGTSGIQETQY
J gene: TRBJ1-4; V gene: TRBV30; CDR3 protein: ACHRGVRELF
J gene: TRBJ1-2; V gene: TRBV3-1/TRBV3-2; CDR3 protein: ASSQETGDYGYT
J gene: TRBJ2-1; V gene: TRBV4-1; CDR3 protein: ASSPSGVYNEQF
J gene: TRBJ2-7; V gene: TRBV7-3; CDR3 protein: ASRAGAESYEQY
J gene: TRBJ1-2; V gene: TRBV4-2; CDR3 protein: ASSQDALVYRRNNYGYT
J gene: TRBJ1-3; V gene: TRBV14; CDR3 protein: ASSQDISGNTIY
J gene: TRBJ1-2; V gene: TRBV30; CDR3 protein: AWSPRTSWGTGYT
J gene: TRBJ1-5; V gene: TRBV12-3/TRBV12-4; CDR3 protein: ASGQNQPQH
J gene: TRBJ1-2; V gene: TRBV4-3; CDR3 protein: ASSHITGTEGDYGYT
J gene: TRBJ2-7; V gene: TRBV6-5; CDR3 protein: ASSSPRGITYEQY
J gene: TRBJ1-5; V gene: TRBV9; CDR3 protein: ASSLLRTGPIYSNQPQH
J gene: TRBJ1-2; V gene: TRBV28; CDR3 protein: ASSLDLGTGSGYT
J gene: TRBJ1-6; V gene: TRBV30; CDR3 protein: AWSVLGDSYNSPLH
J gene: TRBJ1-1; V gene: TRBV5-4; CDR3 protein: ASSLPGQVNTEAF
J gene: TRBJ1-5; V gene: TRBV19; CDR3 protein: ASTHRRGGGNQPQH
J gene: TRBJ2-3; V gene: TRBV7-3; CDR3 protein: ASSSLAGPHGDTQY
J gene: TRBJ1-1; V gene: TRBV19; CDR3 protein: ASNPNPPLTGEAF
J gene: TRBJ2-7; V gene: TRBV4-2; CDR3 protein: ASSHTWGDGAYEQY
J gene: TRBJ1-2; V gene: TRBV7-8; CDR3 protein: ASSPPGITLDGYT
J gene: TRBJ1-4; V gene: TRBV5-1; CDR3 protein: ASSLTSGTGELANEKLF
J gene: TRBJ1-5; V gene: TRBV12-2; CDR3 protein: ASRLSKIFTLGQGNQPQH
J gene: TRBJ1-1; V gene: TRBV7-9; CDR3 protein: ASSLGQPPFEAF
J gene: TRBJ1-6; V gene: TRBV5-6; CDR3 protein: ASSLADNSPLH
J gene: TRBJ1-6; V gene: TRBV9; CDR3 protein: ASSVVGGNSPLH
J gene: TRBJ1-3; V gene: TRBV7-7; CDR3 protein: ASSLAGGSGNTIY
J gene: TRBJ1-2; V gene: TRBV19; CDR3 protein: ASTGPKGNGYT
J gene: TRBJ2-2; V gene: TRBV18; CDR3 protein: ASSPENVAGGLSATGELF